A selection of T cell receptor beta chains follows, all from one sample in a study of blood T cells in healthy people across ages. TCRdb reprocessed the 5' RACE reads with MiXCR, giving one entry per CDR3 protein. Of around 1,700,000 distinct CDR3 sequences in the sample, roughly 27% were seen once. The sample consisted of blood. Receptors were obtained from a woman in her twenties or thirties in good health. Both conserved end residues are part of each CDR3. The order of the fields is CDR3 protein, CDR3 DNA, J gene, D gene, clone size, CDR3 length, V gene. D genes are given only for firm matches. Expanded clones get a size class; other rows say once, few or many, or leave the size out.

cdr3_aa: CASSEEGIAKNIQYF
cdr3_nt: TGTGCCAGCAGTGAAGAGGGTATAGCCAAAAACATTCAGTACTTC
j_call: TRBJ2-4
d_call: NA
clone_size: few
cdr3_length: 15
v_call: TRBV25-1

cdr3_aa: CATEGKPGERFF
cdr3_nt: TGTGCCACCGAGGGAAAGCCGGGGGAGCGGTTTTTT
j_call: TRBJ2-2
d_call: NA
clone_size: NA
cdr3_length: 12
v_call: TRBV24-1

cdr3_aa: CASSGRDNYEQYF
cdr3_nt: TGTGCCAGCAGTGGCCGGGACAACTACGAGCAGTACTTC
j_call: TRBJ2-7
d_call: NA
clone_size: many
cdr3_length: 13
v_call: TRBV12-3/TRBV12-4

cdr3_aa: CATSDDGDSGYGYTF
cdr3_nt: TGTGCCACCAGTGACGACGGGGACTCGGGCTATGGCTACACCTTC
j_call: TRBJ1-2
d_call: NA
clone_size: few
cdr3_length: 15
v_call: TRBV24-1

cdr3_aa: CASSMLPGSSGNTIYF
cdr3_nt: TGTGCCAGCAGCATGCTTCCAGGTTCCTCTGGAAACACCATATATTTT
j_call: TRBJ1-3
d_call: NA
clone_size: NA
cdr3_length: 16
v_call: TRBV9

cdr3_aa: CASSVRLGPIDTQYF
cdr3_nt: TGTGCCAGCAGCGTCCGACTGGGGCCCATCGATACGCAGTATTTT
j_call: TRBJ2-3
d_call: NA
clone_size: NA
cdr3_length: 15
v_call: TRBV7-8

cdr3_aa: CASRNGHYGYTF
cdr3_nt: TGTGCCAGCAGAAACGGCCACTATGGCTACACCTTC
j_call: TRBJ1-2
d_call: NA
clone_size: many
cdr3_length: 12
v_call: TRBV9

cdr3_aa: CAGSLEGATNEKLFF
cdr3_nt: TGCGCCGGCAGCTTGGAGGGAGCAACTAATGAAAAACTGTTTTTT
j_call: TRBJ1-4
d_call: NA
clone_size: NA
cdr3_length: 15
v_call: TRBV5-1

cdr3_aa: CASIQATTSGSGDTQYF
cdr3_nt: TGTGCCAGCATCCAAGCGACGACTAGCGGGTCGGGAGATACGCAGTATTTT
j_call: TRBJ2-3
d_call: TRBD2
clone_size: NA
cdr3_length: 17
v_call: TRBV3-1

cdr3_aa: CSGTGGMDSEKLFF
cdr3_nt: TGCAGTGGCACGGGGGGGATGGATTCTGAAAAACTGTTTTTT
j_call: TRBJ1-4
d_call: NA
clone_size: NA
cdr3_length: 14
v_call: TRBV20-1

cdr3_aa: CASSSLNSGGELSYNGQFF
cdr3_nt: TGCGCCAGCAGCTCGCTTAATAGCGGGGGGGAGCTATCCTACAATGGGCAGTTCTTC
j_call: TRBJ2-1
d_call: TRBD2
clone_size: NA
cdr3_length: 19
v_call: TRBV5-1

cdr3_aa: CSAGGAARQETQYF
cdr3_nt: TGCAGTGCTGGAGGGGCCGCTCGACAAGAGACCCAGTACTTC
j_call: TRBJ2-5
d_call: NA
clone_size: few
cdr3_length: 14
v_call: TRBV20-1

cdr3_aa: CASSRGRGTDEQFF
cdr3_nt: TGTGCCAGCAGCCGGGGGAGGGGGACGGATGAGCAGTTCTTC
j_call: TRBJ2-1
d_call: NA
clone_size: NA
cdr3_length: 14
v_call: TRBV7-9

cdr3_aa: CASSQDSTSSYNEQFF
cdr3_nt: TGCGCCAGCAGCCAAGATTCGACTAGCTCCTACAATGAGCAGTTCTTC
j_call: TRBJ2-1
d_call: NA
clone_size: many
cdr3_length: 16
v_call: TRBV4-3

cdr3_aa: CASSHGTRGDTQYF
cdr3_nt: TGTGCCAGCAGCCACGGGACCCGAGGTGATACGCAGTATTTT
j_call: TRBJ2-3
d_call: NA
clone_size: many
cdr3_length: 14
v_call: TRBV7-2

cdr3_aa: CSAIAGQAGSYGYTF
cdr3_nt: TGCAGTGCTATCGCCGGACAGGCCGGTAGCTATGGCTACACCTTC
j_call: TRBJ1-2
d_call: TRBD1
clone_size: NA
cdr3_length: 15
v_call: TRBV20-1

cdr3_aa: CASSLALGGQADTQYF
cdr3_nt: TGTGCCAGCAGCTTAGCCTTGGGGGGGCAGGCAGATACGCAGTATTTT
j_call: TRBJ2-3
d_call: NA
clone_size: few
cdr3_length: 16
v_call: TRBV11-2

cdr3_aa: CASSLELGSGGYTF
cdr3_nt: TGTGCCAGCAGCTTAGAACTGGGATCGGGGGGCTACACCTTC
j_call: TRBJ1-2
d_call: NA
clone_size: few
cdr3_length: 14
v_call: TRBV7-9

cdr3_aa: CASSLVPGVTDQETQYF
cdr3_nt: TGTGCCAGCAGCTTAGTGCCGGGAGTAACAGACCAAGAGACCCAGTACTTC
j_call: TRBJ2-5
d_call: NA
clone_size: NA
cdr3_length: 17
v_call: TRBV7-9

cdr3_aa: CASSPGQPRGEQYF
cdr3_nt: TGTGCCAGCAGTCCCGGACAGCCTCGGGGGGAGCAGTACTTC
j_call: TRBJ2-7
d_call: NA
clone_size: NA
cdr3_length: 14
v_call: TRBV2

cdr3_aa: CSARNRGGYTF
cdr3_nt: TGCAGTGCTAGGAACAGGGGTGGCTACACCTTC
j_call: TRBJ1-2
d_call: TRBD1
clone_size: many
cdr3_length: 11
v_call: TRBV20-1

cdr3_aa: CASSYAGTPNTEAFF
cdr3_nt: TGTGCCAGCAGTTATGCCGGGACACCGAACACTGAAGCTTTCTTT
j_call: TRBJ1-1
d_call: NA
clone_size: few
cdr3_length: 15
v_call: TRBV6-5